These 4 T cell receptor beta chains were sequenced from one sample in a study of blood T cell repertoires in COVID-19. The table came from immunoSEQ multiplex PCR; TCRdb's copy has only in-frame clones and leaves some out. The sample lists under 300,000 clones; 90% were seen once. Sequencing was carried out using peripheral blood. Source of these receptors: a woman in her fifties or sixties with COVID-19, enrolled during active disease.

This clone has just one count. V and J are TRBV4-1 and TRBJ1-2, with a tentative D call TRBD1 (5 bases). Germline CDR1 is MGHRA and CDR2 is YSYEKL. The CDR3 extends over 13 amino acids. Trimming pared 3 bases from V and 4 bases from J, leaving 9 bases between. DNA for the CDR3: TGCGCCAGCAGCCACACCGACAGCTATGGCTACACCTTC. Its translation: CASSHTDSYGYTF.

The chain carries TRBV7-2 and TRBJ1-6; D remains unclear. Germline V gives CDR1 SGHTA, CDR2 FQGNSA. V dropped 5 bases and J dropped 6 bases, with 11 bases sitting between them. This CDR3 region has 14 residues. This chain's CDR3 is CASSPRIGNSPLHF. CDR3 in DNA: TGTGCCAGCAGCCCCCGAATCGGTAATTCACCCCTCCACTTT.

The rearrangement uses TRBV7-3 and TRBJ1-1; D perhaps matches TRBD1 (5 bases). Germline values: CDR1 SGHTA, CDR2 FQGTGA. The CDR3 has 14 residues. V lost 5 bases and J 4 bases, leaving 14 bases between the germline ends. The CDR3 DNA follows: TGTGCCAGCAGCCCAGTGGGGGGATCCACTGAAGCTTTCTTT. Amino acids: CASSPVGGSTEAFF.

The CDR3 loop is CASSADPGTEQFF. DNA of the CDR3: TGTGCCAGCAGCGCTGACCCAGGAACTGAGCAGTTCTTC. This chain links TRBV9 with TRBJ2-1, with D unresolved. Germline-derived CDR1 and CDR2 are SGDLS and YYNGEE. The ends were cut back, 3 bases at V and 9 bases at J, with 13 bases in the middle. The CDR3 totals 13 residues.